Listed below are T cell receptor beta chains from one sample, sequenced in a study of blood T cells in healthy people across ages. TCRdb re-called the 5' RACE reads with MiXCR, one entry per CDR3 protein. The sample includes a few hundred thousand distinct CDR3 sequences, roughly half of them seen just once. The specimen was blood. These receptors all stem from a man aged 55 to 70 in good health. Both conserved end residues are part of each CDR3. The D gene is left open where the match is weak. Not all rows give a size; the values are once, few, many and, for expanded clones, a class.

v_gene	j_gene	abundance	d_gene	CDR3nt	CDR3aa
TRBV29-1	TRBJ2-3	.	.	TGCAGCGTTGAAGATTACAGGGTCCCAGATACGCAGTATTTT	CSVEDYRVPDTQYF
TRBV11-1	TRBJ2-3	few	TRBD2	TGTGCCAGCAGCTTATTGGGACTAGCGGGGAAGCAGTATTTT	CASSLLGLAGKQYF
TRBV20-1	TRBJ1-5	.	.	TGCAGTGCTAGAGATCGGGTCTCGACGGGACAGCCCCAGCATTTT	CSARDRVSTGQPQHF
TRBV3-1	TRBJ2-7	.	TRBD1	TGTGCCAGCAGCCAAGTGTGGGCAGGGGGACCACTCGAGCAGTACTTC	CASSQVWAGGPLEQYF
TRBV20-1	TRBJ2-7	few	.	TGCAGTGCTACCCCTCCGGGCGGGGCGAGGGAGCAGTACTTC	CSATPPGGAREQYF
TRBV9	TRBJ2-7	few	TRBD2	TGTGCCAGCAGCGCCTCAGCGGGAGGTGCCCCCGAGCAGTACTTC	CASSASAGGAPEQYF
TRBV29-1	TRBJ2-3	.	.	TGCAGCGGATTCTTTCGGGCAGATACGCAGTATTTT	CSGFFRADTQYF
TRBV5-1	TRBJ2-1	many	.	TGCGCCAGCAGCTTGGGGGACACGACCTACAATGAGCAGTTCTTC	CASSLGDTTYNEQFF
TRBV20-1	TRBJ2-7	once	.	TGCAGTGCGTCGGGGCTACCTGGGCGATCCTACGAGCAGTACTTC	CSASGLPGRSYEQYF
TRBV20-1	TRBJ2-1	.	.	TGCAGTGCTAGTCTACGACGCGCGGATGAGCAGTTCTTC	CSASLRRADEQFF
TRBV3-1	TRBJ2-3	.	.	TGTGCCAGCGGACCAGGCACAGATACGCAGTATTTT	CASGPGTDTQYF
TRBV5-1	TRBJ2-1	.	.	TGCGCCAGCAGAAAAGTTCCCGGGATCAAACTCGCCAATGAGCAGTTCTTC	CASRKVPGIKLANEQFF
TRBV15	TRBJ2-4	few	.	TGTGCCACCAGGTTAGGTTCGGGACACCAAAACATTCAGTACTTC	CATRLGSGHQNIQYF
TRBV27	TRBJ2-4	few	TRBD1	TGTGCCAGCAGACAAGAACAGGGGGTGGGAAACATTCAGTACTTC	CASRQEQGVGNIQYF
TRBV7-2	TRBJ1-2	.	.	TGTGCCAGCAGCTTAGCCCCGGCTTCCCTCTATGGCTACACCTTC	CASSLAPASLYGYTF
TRBV29-1	TRBJ2-7	.	.	TGCAGCGTACCAGGGGCATCCTCCTACGAGCAGTACTTC	CSVPGASSYEQYF
TRBV20-1	TRBJ2-4	.	.	TGCAGTGCTAGAGGTGGCGGGGTTACCTTCAACATTCAGTACTTC	CSARGGGVTFNIQYF
TRBV20-1	TRBJ2-1	few	TRBD2	TGCAGTGCCCGTAGATGGGGGAGGGCCTACAATGAGCAGTTCTTC	CSARRWGRAYNEQFF
TRBV7-9	TRBJ1-5	.	.	TGTGCCAGCAGTCCCGGGACGGAGCCCCAGCATTTT	CASSPGTEPQHF
TRBV6-2/TRBV6-3	TRBJ1-5	.	.	TGTGCCAGCGTGTGGGACCCCAATCAGCCCCGGCATTTT	CASVWDPNQPRHF
TRBV29-1	TRBJ1-2	few	.	TGCAGCGCGACTGTTACTGGTGGCTACACCTTC	CSATVTGGYTF
TRBV5-1	TRBJ1-2	.	.	TGCGCCAGCAGCTTGACCACAGACAACTATGGCTACACCTTC	CASSLTTDNYGYTF
TRBV7-9	TRBJ2-3	.	TRBD2	TGTGCCAGCAGCCCCAGCGGACTAGCGGGGGGCGGGACCACAGATACGCAGTATTTT	CASSPSGLAGGGTTDTQYF
TRBV7-2	TRBJ2-1	.	TRBD2	TGTGCCAGCACCACTAGCGGGAGGCAACAGTTCTTC	CASTTSGRQQFF
TRBV10-3	TRBJ2-7	.	TRBD2	TGTGCCATCAGTGAGTCGTGGGGGGGGGACTACGAGCAGTACTTC	CAISESWGGDYEQYF
TRBV7-2	TRBJ1-5	.	TRBD1	TGTGCCAGCAGCTCGGGGCGGGTCGCAGGGGGCGACAATCAGCCCCAGCATTTT	CASSSGRVAGGDNQPQHF
TRBV10-3	TRBJ2-5	.	.	TGTGCCATCAGTGAAACGGGACTGACAGGAACCCAGTACTTC	CAISETGLTGTQYF
TRBV21-1	TRBJ1-4	.	.	TGTGTCAGCAGCAGTGACAGAGATAGTGCAACTAATGAAAAACTGTTTTTT	CVSSSDRDSATNEKLFF
TRBV12-3/TRBV12-4	TRBJ2-5	few	TRBD1	TGTGCCAGCATCCCGGGACAGGGGCCAAAGGAGACCCAGTACTTC	CASIPGQGPKETQYF
TRBV5-1	TRBJ2-1	.	TRBD2	TGCGCCAGCAGAAGCGGGAGCTCCTACAATGAGCAGTTCTTC	CASRSGSSYNEQFF
TRBV7-2	TRBJ1-6	many	.	TGTGCCAGCAGCTTAGACCGGGCCTCACCCCTCCACTTT	CASSLDRASPLHF
TRBV18	TRBJ2-5	.	.	TGTGCCAGCTCAAGGGTAGAGGGGAGCCAAGAGACCCAGTACTTC	CASSRVEGSQETQYF
TRBV29-1	TRBJ2-5	few	.	TGCAGCGTTGACCGGGAGCAGTACTTC	CSVDREQYF
TRBV20-1	TRBJ2-7	.	.	TGCAGTGCTAGAGGGCAGAACTTCTCCTACGAGCAGTACTTC	CSARGQNFSYEQYF
TRBV20-1	TRBJ1-2	.	.	TGCAGTGCTCTCAAAGGGGCAACGACGGGGGGCTACACCTTC	CSALKGATTGGYTF
TRBV29-1	TRBJ2-3	.	TRBD2	TGCAGCGTTGTTAAAGAGCGGGGTTGGACAGATACGCAGTATTTT	CSVVKERGWTDTQYF
TRBV7-2	TRBJ2-1	.	.	TGTGCCAGCAGCTTAAAGAGCCGCTGGCGGGACCTCAATGAGCAGTTCTTC	CASSLKSRWRDLNEQFF
TRBV3-1	TRBJ2-1	.	TRBD2	TGTGCCAGCAGCCAAAGGACTAGCGGGAGTCTGAATGAGCAGTTCTTC	CASSQRTSGSLNEQFF
TRBV20-1	TRBJ1-6	.	.	TGCAGTGCTAGAACATCGGGGACTGGGTATAAGTCACCCCTCCACTTT	CSARTSGTGYKSPLHF
TRBV4-2	TRBJ2-5	.	.	TGTGCCAGCAGCCAAGAATGGGCTCGGGCGCAAGAGACCCAGTACTTC	CASSQEWARAQETQYF
TRBV6-6	TRBJ2-3	.	.	TGTGCCAGCCTACTGGCGGATACGCAGTATTTT	CASLLADTQYF
TRBV11-2	TRBJ2-1	.	TRBD2	TGTGCCAGCAGCGCCGGCCCTCCGGGCGGGGGTGAGCAGTTCTTC	CASSAGPPGGGEQFF
TRBV9	TRBJ2-1	.	.	TGTGCCAGCAGCGTTGGAGGGCTAAACAATGAGCAGTTCTTC	CASSVGGLNNEQFF
TRBV2	TRBJ1-2	.	.	TGTGCCAGCAGTGAAGGCAGGAGGTATGGCTACACCTTC	CASSEGRRYGYTF
TRBV4-1	TRBJ2-1	.	TRBD1	TGCGCCAGCGGCCACCCCGGGGGGACAGGGGTCAATGAGCAGTTCTTC	CASGHPGGTGVNEQFF
TRBV7-9	TRBJ2-6	once	.	TGTGCCAGCAGCTCCCCGGGGCACAACGTCCTGACTTTC	CASSSPGHNVLTF
TRBV4-3	TRBJ2-7	.	TRBD2	TGCGCCAGCAGCCAAGATCCTAGCGGGAGGAGGGAGCAGTACTTC	CASSQDPSGRREQYF
TRBV6-2/TRBV6-3	TRBJ2-3	.	.	TGTGCCAGCAGCTTACGTGTGGATAGCACAGATACGCAGTATTTT	CASSLRVDSTDTQYF
TRBV12-3/TRBV12-4	TRBJ1-1	.	.	TGTGCCAGCACCCCATCGGTAGGGTCGATCACTGAAGCTTTCTTT	CASTPSVGSITEAFF
TRBV10-3	TRBJ2-7	.	.	TGTGCCATCAGTGAGAAAGAGAGCTCCTACGAGCAGTACTTC	CAISEKESSYEQYF
TRBV5-1	TRBJ1-2	many	.	TGCGCCAGCAGCGTGGAGGGTTACTATGGCTACACCTTC	CASSVEGYYGYTF
TRBV29-1	TRBJ2-5	.	.	TGCAGCGTTGATCGTTCCGGGGAGACCCAGTACTTC	CSVDRSGETQYF
TRBV20-1	TRBJ2-1	once	TRBD2	TGCAGTGCCCCCGCTGGAGTAGCGGGAGCTAGCGATGAGCAGTTCTTC	CSAPAGVAGASDEQFF
TRBV6-6	TRBJ2-7	.	.	TGTGCCAGCACCCCGGGGGTCTCCTACGAGCAGTACTTC	CASTPGVSYEQYF
TRBV5-1	TRBJ1-4	.	TRBD1	TGCGCCAGCAGCTTGACAGGGGGAAAACTGTTTTTT	CASSLTGGKLFF
TRBV6-2/TRBV6-3	TRBJ2-7	few	TRBD1	TGTGCCAGCAGACAGGGGGATCTCCACGAGCAGTACTTC	CASRQGDLHEQYF
TRBV4-3	TRBJ2-1	.	TRBD2	TGCGCCAGCAGCCTCGCGTTAGGCGGGAGAAACAATGAGCAGTTCTTC	CASSLALGGRNNEQFF
TRBV29-1	TRBJ2-1	.	.	TGCAGCGTTGAAGTCCGGACAGCCTACAATGAGCAGTTCTTC	CSVEVRTAYNEQFF
TRBV12-3/TRBV12-4	TRBJ2-3	few	.	TGTGCCAGCAGACCAGACGTTGGGCGAACAGATACGCAGTATTTT	CASRPDVGRTDTQYF